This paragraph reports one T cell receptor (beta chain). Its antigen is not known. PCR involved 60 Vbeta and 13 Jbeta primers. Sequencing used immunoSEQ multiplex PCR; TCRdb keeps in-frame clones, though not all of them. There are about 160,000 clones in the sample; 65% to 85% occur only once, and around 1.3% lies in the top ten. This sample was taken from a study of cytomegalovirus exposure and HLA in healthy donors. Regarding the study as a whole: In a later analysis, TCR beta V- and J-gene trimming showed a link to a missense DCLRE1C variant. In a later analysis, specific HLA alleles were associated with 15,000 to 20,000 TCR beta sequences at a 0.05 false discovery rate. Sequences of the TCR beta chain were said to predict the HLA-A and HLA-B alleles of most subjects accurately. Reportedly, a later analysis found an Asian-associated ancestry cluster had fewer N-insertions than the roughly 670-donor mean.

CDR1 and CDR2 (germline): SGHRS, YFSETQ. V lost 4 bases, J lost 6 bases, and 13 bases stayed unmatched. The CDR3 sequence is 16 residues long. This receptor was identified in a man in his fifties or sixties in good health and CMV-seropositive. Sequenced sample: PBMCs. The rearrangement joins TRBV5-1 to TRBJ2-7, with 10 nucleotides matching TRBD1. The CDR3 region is CASSHITGTGVGEQYF. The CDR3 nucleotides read TGCGCCAGCAGCCATATTACCGGGACAGGGGTTGGCGAGCAGTACTTC.